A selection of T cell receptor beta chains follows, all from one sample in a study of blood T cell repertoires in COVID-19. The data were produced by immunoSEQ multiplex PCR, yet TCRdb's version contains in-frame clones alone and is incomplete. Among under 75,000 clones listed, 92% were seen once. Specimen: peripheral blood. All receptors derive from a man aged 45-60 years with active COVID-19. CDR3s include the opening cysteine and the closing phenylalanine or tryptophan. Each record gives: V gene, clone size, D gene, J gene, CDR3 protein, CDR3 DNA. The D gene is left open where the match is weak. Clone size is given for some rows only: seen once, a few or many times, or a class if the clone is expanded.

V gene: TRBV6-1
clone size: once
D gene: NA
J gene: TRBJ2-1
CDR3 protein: CASSEVRASHEQFF
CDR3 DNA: TGTGCCAGCAGTGAGGTACGTGCTAGCCATGAGCAGTTCTTC

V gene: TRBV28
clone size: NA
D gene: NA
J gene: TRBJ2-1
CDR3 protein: CASRRGGAQVDEQFF
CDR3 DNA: TGTGCCAGCAGGCGAGGGGGGGCACAAGTAGATGAGCAGTTCTTC

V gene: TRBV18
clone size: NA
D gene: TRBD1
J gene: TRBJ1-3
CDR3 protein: CASSPPYRGLGNTIYF
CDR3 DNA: TGTGCCAGCTCACCACCGTACAGGGGGCTTGGAAACACCATATATTTT

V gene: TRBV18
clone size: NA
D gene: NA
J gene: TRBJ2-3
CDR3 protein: CASSPGSDTQYF
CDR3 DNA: TGTGCCAGCTCACCAGGCTCAGATACGCAGTATTTT

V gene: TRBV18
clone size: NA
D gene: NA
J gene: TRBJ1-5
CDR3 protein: CASSLTGFQPQHF
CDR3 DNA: TGTGCCAGCTCACTCACAGGGTTTCAGCCCCAGCATTTT

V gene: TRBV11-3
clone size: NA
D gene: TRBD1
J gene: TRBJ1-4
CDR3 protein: CASSLVGQGAPEKLFF
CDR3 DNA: TGTGCCAGCAGCTTAGTCGGACAGGGGGCTCCTGAAAAACTGTTTTTT

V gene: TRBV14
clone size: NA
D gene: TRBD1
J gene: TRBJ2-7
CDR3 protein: CASSQFPRGHEQYF
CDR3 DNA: TGTGCCAGCAGCCAATTCCCCAGGGGGCACGAGCAGTACTTC

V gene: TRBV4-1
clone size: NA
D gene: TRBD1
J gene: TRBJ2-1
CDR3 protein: CASSLKAQGDHEQFF
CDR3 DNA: TGCGCCAGCAGCCTCAAGGCGCAGGGGGACCATGAGCAGTTCTTC

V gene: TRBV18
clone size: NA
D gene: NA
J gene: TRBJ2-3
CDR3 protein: CASSPSVQGADTQYF
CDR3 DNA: TGTGCCAGCTCACCATCGGTCCAGGGCGCAGATACGCAGTATTTT

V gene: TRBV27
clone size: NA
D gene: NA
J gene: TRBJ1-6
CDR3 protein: CASKSSGTPLHF
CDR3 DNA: TGTGCCAGCAAGAGTTCGGGGACACCCCTCCACTTT

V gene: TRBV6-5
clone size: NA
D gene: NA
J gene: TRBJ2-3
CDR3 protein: CASRGQAQPTDTQYF
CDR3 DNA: TGTGCCAGCAGGGGTCAGGCCCAGCCCACAGATACGCAGTATTTT

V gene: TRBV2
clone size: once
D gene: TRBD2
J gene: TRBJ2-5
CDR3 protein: CASSESGGAYETQYF
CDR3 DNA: TGTGCCAGCAGTGAGAGCGGGGGGGCCTATGAGACCCAGTACTTC

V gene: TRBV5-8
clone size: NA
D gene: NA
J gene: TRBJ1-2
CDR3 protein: CASSPGTRGNGYTF
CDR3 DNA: TGTGCCAGCAGCCCCGGGACCCGGGGGAATGGCTACACCTTC

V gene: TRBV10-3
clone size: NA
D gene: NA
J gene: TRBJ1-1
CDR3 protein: CAISQGLNTEAFF
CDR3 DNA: TGTGCCATCAGTCAAGGACTTAACACTGAAGCTTTCTTT

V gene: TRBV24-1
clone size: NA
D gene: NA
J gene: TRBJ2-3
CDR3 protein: CATSDLGQGGDTQYF
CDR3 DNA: TGTGCCACCAGTGATTTGGGCCAGGGGGGAGATACGCAGTATTTT

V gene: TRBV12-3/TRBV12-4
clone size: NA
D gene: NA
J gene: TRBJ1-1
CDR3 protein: CASSMTGNTEAFF
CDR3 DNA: TGTGCCAGCAGTATGACAGGGAACACTGAAGCTTTCTTT

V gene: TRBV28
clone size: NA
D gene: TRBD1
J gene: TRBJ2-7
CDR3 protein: CASSFVPGQDYEQYF
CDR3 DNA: TGTGCCAGCAGTTTTGTGCCGGGACAGGACTACGAGCAGTACTTC

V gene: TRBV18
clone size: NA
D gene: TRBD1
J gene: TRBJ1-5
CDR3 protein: CASSPRGQGVGNQPQHF
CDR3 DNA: TGTGCCAGCTCACCAAGGGGACAGGGGGTTGGCAATCAGCCCCAGCATTTT